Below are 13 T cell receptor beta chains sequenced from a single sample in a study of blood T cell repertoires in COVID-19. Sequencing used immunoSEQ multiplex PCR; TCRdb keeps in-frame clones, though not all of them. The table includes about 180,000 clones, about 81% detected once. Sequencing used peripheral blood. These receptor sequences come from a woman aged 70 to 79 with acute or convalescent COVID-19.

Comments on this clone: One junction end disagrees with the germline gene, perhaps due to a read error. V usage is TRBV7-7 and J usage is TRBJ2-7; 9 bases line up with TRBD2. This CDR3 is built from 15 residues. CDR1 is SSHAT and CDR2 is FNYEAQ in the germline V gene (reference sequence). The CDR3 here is CASSLSAGGDYEQYF. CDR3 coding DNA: TGTGCTAGCAGCCTGTCCGCGGGGGGGGACTACGAGCAGTACTTC.

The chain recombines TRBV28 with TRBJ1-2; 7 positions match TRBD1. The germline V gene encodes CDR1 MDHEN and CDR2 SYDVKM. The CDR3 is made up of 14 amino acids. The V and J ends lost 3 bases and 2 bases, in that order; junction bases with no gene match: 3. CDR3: CASSFWDSNYGYTF. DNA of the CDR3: TGTGCCAGCAGTTTTTGGGACAGCAACTATGGCTACACCTTC.

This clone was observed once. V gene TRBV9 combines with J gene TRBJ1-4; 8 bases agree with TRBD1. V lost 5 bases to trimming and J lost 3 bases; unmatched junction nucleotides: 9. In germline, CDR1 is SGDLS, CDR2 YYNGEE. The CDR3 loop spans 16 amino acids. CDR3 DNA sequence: TGTGCCAGCAGTGAAACCCCGGGACAGGCTAATGAAAAACTGTTTTTT. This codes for CASSETPGQANEKLFF.

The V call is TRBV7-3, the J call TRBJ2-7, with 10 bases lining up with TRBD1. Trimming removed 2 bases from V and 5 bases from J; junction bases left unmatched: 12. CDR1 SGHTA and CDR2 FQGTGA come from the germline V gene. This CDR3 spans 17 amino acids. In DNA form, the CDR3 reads TGTGCCAGCAGCTTACTGACAGGGGGCGCCCAAGGTCACGAGCAGTACTTC. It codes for CASSLLTGGAQGHEQYF. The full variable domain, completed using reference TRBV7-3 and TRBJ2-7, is GAGVSQTPSNKVTEKGKYVELRCDPISGHTALYWYRQSLGQGPEFLIYFQGTGAADDSGLPNDRFFAVRPEGSVSTLKIQRTERGDSAVYLCASSLLTGGAQGHEQYFGPGTRLTVT.

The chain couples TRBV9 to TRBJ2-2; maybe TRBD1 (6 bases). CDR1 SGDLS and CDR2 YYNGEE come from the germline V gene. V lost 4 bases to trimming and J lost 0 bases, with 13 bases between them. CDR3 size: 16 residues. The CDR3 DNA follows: TGTGCCAGCAGCCCTCAGACAGGCACGAACACCGGGGAGCTGTTTTTT. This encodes CASSPQTGTNTGELFF.

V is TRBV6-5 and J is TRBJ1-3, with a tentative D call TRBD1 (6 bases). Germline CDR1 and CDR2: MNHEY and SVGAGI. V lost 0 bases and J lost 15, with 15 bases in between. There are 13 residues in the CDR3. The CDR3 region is CASSYSVQGLAYF. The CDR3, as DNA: TGTGCCAGCAGTTACTCGGTTCAGGGGCTCGCATATTTT.

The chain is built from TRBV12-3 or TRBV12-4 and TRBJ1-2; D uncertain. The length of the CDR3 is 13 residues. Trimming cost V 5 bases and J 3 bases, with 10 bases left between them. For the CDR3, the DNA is TGTGCCAGCAGTCCTGACGGGTACTATGGCTACACCTTC. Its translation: CASSPDGYYGYTF.

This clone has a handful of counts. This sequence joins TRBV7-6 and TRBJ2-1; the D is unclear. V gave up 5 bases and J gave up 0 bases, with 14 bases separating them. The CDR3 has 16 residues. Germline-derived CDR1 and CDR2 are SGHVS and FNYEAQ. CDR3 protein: CASSPSSKDSYNEQFF. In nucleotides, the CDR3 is TGTGCCAGCAGCCCTAGTAGCAAAGACTCCTACAATGAGCAGTTCTTC.

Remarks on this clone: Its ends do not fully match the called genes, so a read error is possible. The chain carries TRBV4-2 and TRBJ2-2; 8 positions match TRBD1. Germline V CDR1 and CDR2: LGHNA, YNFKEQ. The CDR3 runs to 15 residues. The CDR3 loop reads CASSPRTGNAGELFF. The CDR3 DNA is TGTGCCAGCAGCCCTCGGACAGGGAACGCCGGGGAGCTGTTTTTT.

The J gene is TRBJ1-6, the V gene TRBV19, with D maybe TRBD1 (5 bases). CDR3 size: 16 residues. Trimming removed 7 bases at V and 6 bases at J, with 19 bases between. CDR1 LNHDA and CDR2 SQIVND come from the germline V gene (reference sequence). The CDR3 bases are TGTGCCAGTAACGCTCGGGGGGTCCAAGGTAATTCACCCCTCCACTTT. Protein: CASNARGVQGNSPLHF.

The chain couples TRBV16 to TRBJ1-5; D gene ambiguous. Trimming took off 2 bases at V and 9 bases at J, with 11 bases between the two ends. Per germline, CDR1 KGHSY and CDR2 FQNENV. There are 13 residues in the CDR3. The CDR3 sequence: CASSQSGAGPQHF. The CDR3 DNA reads TGTGCCAGCAGCCAAAGCGGAGCGGGGCCCCAGCATTTT.

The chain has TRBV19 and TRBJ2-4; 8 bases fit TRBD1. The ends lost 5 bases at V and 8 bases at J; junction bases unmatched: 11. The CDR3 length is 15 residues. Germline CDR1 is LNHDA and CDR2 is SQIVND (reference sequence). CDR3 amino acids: CASSLWAGQGDIQYF. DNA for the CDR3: TGTGCCAGTAGTTTGTGGGCCGGACAGGGCGACATTCAGTACTTC.

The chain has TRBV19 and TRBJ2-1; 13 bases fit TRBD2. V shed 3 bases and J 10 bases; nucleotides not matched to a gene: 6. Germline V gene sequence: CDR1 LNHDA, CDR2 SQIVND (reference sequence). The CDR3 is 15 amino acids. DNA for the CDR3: TGTGCCAGTAGTATGGGACTAGCGGGGAGGGTGGAGCAGTTCTTC. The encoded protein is CASSMGLAGRVEQFF.